This entry describes one T cell receptor (beta chain). These data come from a study of blood T cell repertoires in COVID-19. Across 20 to 25 US areas, participants ranged in age from about 18 to 90 years. Clinical histories supplied by participants themselves formed the basis of cohort assignment. Two negative PCRs, clearance, or symptom resolution had been documented for recovered Cohort 3 donors. The data were produced by immunoSEQ multiplex PCR, yet TCRdb's version contains in-frame clones alone and is incomplete. The sample has 300,000 or so clones, 90% seen once; the top ten hold around 2.7%. The CDR3 covers 16 residues. The trim removed 5 bases at V and 8 bases at J, leaving 13 bases unmatched. Germline V gives CDR1 LNHDA, CDR2 SQIVND (reference sequence).

The sample was PBMCs or T cells enriched from blood (not recorded which). The chain carries TRBV19 and TRBJ2-3; 10 bases map to TRBD2. The receptor was isolated from a man in his sixties who had recovered from COVID-19. In nucleotides, the CDR3 is TGTGCCAGTAGTGGGCGGACTAGCGGAGCTCTGGGTACGCAGTATTTT. Its protein is CASSGRTSGALGTQYF.